This TCR beta chain was found in a study of technical replicates of blood from a few donors. V gave up 5 bases and J gave up 5 bases, with 19 bases separating them. This CDR3 spans 15 amino acids. CDR1 LNHDA and CDR2 SQIVND come from the germline V gene (reference sequence). The table came from immunoSEQ multiplex PCR; TCRdb's copy has only in-frame clones and leaves some out. The sample lists about 94,000 clones, approximately 94% occurring once. The chain employs TRBV19 and TRBJ2-7; D may be TRBD2 (6 bases). The specimen sequenced was T cells isolated from PBMCs. The TCR originated in a human donor in good health. In DNA, the CDR3 is TGTGCCAGTAGTCCCCGGACTGTGGAGGGCCACGAGCAGTACTTC. Translated, it gives CASSPRTVEGHEQYF.